This T cell receptor beta chain was captured by sequencing in a study of identical twins. The study, taken as a whole, reports: With abundant cord blood beta clonotypes, insertions were fewer; memory repertoires showed no such pattern. Monozygotic twins shared more out-of-frame TCR alpha than recombination models predicted.

Comment on this clonotype: Its antigen is not known.

The CDR3 consists of 13 residues. V was cut by 3 bases and J by 3 bases, with 9 bases left in between. In germline, CDR1 is SEHNR, CDR2 FQNEAQ (reference sequence). TCRdb called the 5' RACE reads again in MiXCR, with one record for every CDR3 protein. This sample yields roughly 700,000 distinct CDR3 sequences, of which about 9.4% are seen a single time; 0.98% belongs to the top ten. A further study also used this sample, focusing on yellow fever vaccine responses in identical twins. From that second work: The T cell response to vaccination in identical twins was reportedly partly convergent and partly personalized.

This clonotype originated in a young woman in good health. This rearrangement joins TRBV7-9 to TRBJ2-7; tentative D call: TRBD1 (6 bases). Specimen: PBMCs. CDR3 residues: CASSFKGDYEQYF. For the CDR3, the DNA is TGTGCCAGCAGCTTTAAGGGGGACTACGAGCAGTACTTC. The full variable domain, its missing parts supplied by reference TRBV7-9 and TRBJ2-7, is DTGVSQNPRHKITKRGQNVTFRCDPISEHNRLYWYRQTLGQGPEFLTYFQNEAQLEKSRLLSDRFSAERPKGSFSTLEIQRTEQGDSAMYLCASSFKGDYEQYFGPGTRLTVT.